The 25 T cell receptor beta chains listed next were all sequenced from one sample in a study of blood T cell repertoires in COVID-19. The method was immunoSEQ multiplex PCR; TCRdb's version includes in-frame clones alone and lacks a portion of them. In the table there are around 290,000 clones, more than 75% of which are singletons. Sequenced material: PBMCs or T cells enriched from blood (not recorded which). Receptors were obtained from a woman in her fifties or sixties in a cohort exposed to, infected with or recovered from COVID-19 (not recorded which).

This clone has only a few counts. This sequence joins TRBV5-1 and TRBJ2-7, with D possibly being TRBD2 (6 bases). This CDR3 comprises 14 residues. Germline CDR1 is SGHRS and CDR2 is YFSETQ. Deletions cut 0 bases from V and 2 bases from J, with 9 bases between. The chain's CDR3 is CASSLEAGTYEQYF. In DNA, the CDR3 is TGCGCCAGCAGCTTGGAGGCGGGAACCTACGAGCAGTACTTC. The full variable domain, in which reference TRBV5-1 and TRBJ2-7 provide the parts outside the CDR3, is KAGVTQTPRYLIKTRGQQVTLSCSPISGHRSVSWYQQTPGQGLQFLFEYFSETQRNKGNFPGRFSGRQFSNSRSEMNVSTLELGDSALYLCASSLEAGTYEQYFGPGTRLTVT.

The chain carries TRBV5-8 and TRBJ2-7; TRBD1 matches 10 bases. The germline V gene has CDR1 SGHTS and CDR2 YDEGEE. CDR3 length equals 14 residues. V lost 3 bases and J lost 6; bases outside the gene matches: 6. DNA of the CDR3: TGTGCCAGCAGCTCCCGGGACAGGGGCGGCGAGCAGTACTTC. This gives the protein CASSSRDRGGEQYF.

This clone was seen more than once but under ten times. The gene calls are TRBV19 and TRBJ2-3; 16 nucleotides agree with TRBD2. Per germline, CDR1 LNHDA and CDR2 SQIVND (reference sequence). This CDR3 has 22 residues. V shed 2 bases and J 2 bases; nucleotides not matched to a gene: 16. The CDR3 DNA is TGTGCCAGTAGTATACGACAGGGCGCGGGACTAGCGGGAGGGAATCCCACAGATACGCAGTATTTT. Protein sequence: CASSIRQGAGLAGGNPTDTQYF.

This chain links TRBV14 with TRBJ2-1; D is possibly TRBD2 (6 bases). V gave up 2 bases and J gave up 3 bases, with 23 bases separating them. The germline CDR1 and CDR2 sequences are SGHDN and FVKESK. The length of the CDR3 is 19 residues. The CDR3 loop is CASSQIATGGVTLYNEQFF. As DNA, the CDR3 is TGTGCCAGCAGCCAAATCGCGACCGGAGGGGTCACCCTCTACAATGAGCAGTTCTTC.

The chain employs TRBV24-1 and TRBJ2-7; D might be TRBD1 (6 bases). CDR1 is KGHDR, CDR2 SFDVKD, per germline. Trimming removed 3 bases at V and 0 bases at J, with 14 bases between. CDR3 length: 16 amino acids. The CDR3 loop is CATSDAGTTSSYEQYF. The CDR3 DNA is TGTGCCACCAGTGATGCCGGGACAACGAGCTCCTACGAGCAGTACTTC.

The V and J genes are TRBV5-1 and TRBJ1-4, with D hard to call. Germline V gene lookup returns CDR1 SGHRS and CDR2 YFSETQ. This CDR3 spans 15 amino acids. V gave up 1 base and J gave up 2 bases, with 9 bases separating them. The DNA of the CDR3 is TGCGCCAGCAGCTTGCTCCCGGTGACTAATGAAAAACTGTTTTTT. Its protein product is CASSLLPVTNEKLFF.

V is TRBV15 and J is TRBJ2-5; a possible D gene is TRBD1 (6 bases). V gave up 5 bases and J gave up 5 bases, with 15 bases separating them. The CDR3 consists of 14 residues. Looked up from germline, CDR1 is LNHNV and CDR2 is YYDKDF (reference sequence). The CDR3 sequence: CATSGTGMGETQYF. DNA of the CDR3: TGTGCCACCAGCGGAACAGGGATGGGGGAGACCCAGTACTTC.

The chain combines TRBV29-1 with TRBJ2-1; D is uncertain. In germline, CDR1 is SQVTM, CDR2 ANQGSEA. Trimming shortened V by 2 bases and J by 8 bases, and 10 bases separated the two germline ends. This CDR3 is built from 12 residues. The CDR3 loop is CSVEMRMDEQFF. The CDR3 nucleotides read TGCAGCGTTGAAATGCGGATGGATGAGCAGTTCTTC.

The chain combines TRBV18 with TRBJ1-1; no definite D call. Germline V CDR1 and CDR2: KGHSH, LQKENI. CDR3 length equals 15 residues. V lost 3 bases and J lost 3, with 14 bases in between. For the CDR3, the DNA is TGTGCCAGCTCACCGTCTTTGGCGCGGGACACTGAAGCTTTCTTT. This gives the protein CASSPSLARDTEAFF. Full variable domain (outside the CDR3, taken from reference TRBV18 and TRBJ1-1): NAGVMQNPRHLVRRRGQEARLRCSPMKGHSHVYWYRQLPEEGLKFMVYLQKENIIDESGMPKERFSAEFPKEGPSILRIQQVVRGDSAAYFCASSPSLARDTEAFFGQGTRLTVV.

This chain uses TRBV12-3 or TRBV12-4 with TRBJ2-5; 7 nucleotides align to TRBD1. The CDR3 runs to 13 residues. With V trimmed by 4 bases and J by 4 bases, 3 bases remained unmatched. The CDR3 reads CASSSGQRETQYF. The CDR3 bases are TGTGCCAGCAGTTCGGGACAGCGAGAGACCCAGTACTTC.

The chain couples TRBV6-5 to TRBJ2-7; 9 positions match TRBD1. The CDR3 spans 15 residues. Germline V CDR1 and CDR2: MNHEY, SVGAGI. V dropped 5 bases and J dropped 0; count of bases not matched to a gene: 5. CDR3 in DNA: TGTGCCAGCAGTAGACAGGGGGAAACCTCCTACGAGCAGTACTTC. Translated, it gives CASSRQGETSYEQYF.

The V and J genes are TRBV19 and TRBJ1-5, with a possible D match to TRBD1 (5 bases). The CDR3 runs 16 residues. CDR1 and CDR2 from the germline V gene are LNHDA and SQIVND (reference sequence). V lost 3 bases, J lost 4 bases, and 16 bases lay in between. The DNA for the CDR3 is TGTGCCAGTAGTATTGGAGGGGCTAACAGGAATCAGCCCCAGCATTTT. It codes for CASSIGGANRNQPQHF. Combining the CDR3 with reference TRBV19 and TRBJ1-5 gives the whole variable domain DGGITQSPKYLFRKEGQNVTLSCEQNLNHDAMYWYRQDPGQGLRLIYYSQIVNDFQKGDIAEGYSVSREKKESFPLTVTSAQKNPTAFYLCASSIGGANRNQPQHFGDGTRLSIL.

The chain joins TRBV19 to TRBJ1-4; the D is unclear. CDR3 length: 13 amino acids. V shed 0 bases and J shed 4 bases, with 3 bases lying between them. Germline CDR1 and CDR2: LNHDA and SQIVND (reference sequence). The CDR3 nucleotides are TGTGCCAGTAGTATAGACCTTAATGAAAAACTGTTTTTT. Protein: CASSIDLNEKLFF.

This chain uses TRBV28 with TRBJ2-1; D may be TRBD2 (6 bases). Deletions cut 1 base from V and 3 bases from J, with 10 bases between. The CDR3 is 15 amino acids. In germline, CDR1 is MDHEN, CDR2 SYDVKM. CDR3 coding DNA: TGTGCCAGCAGTTTATTAGCGGTAAACTACAATGAGCAGTTCTTC. Encoded protein: CASSLLAVNYNEQFF. Using reference TRBV28 and TRBJ2-1 for the parts outside the CDR3, the full variable domain is DVKVTQSSRYLVKRTGEKVFLECVQDMDHENMFWYRQDPGLGLRLIYFSYDVKMKEKGDIPEGYSVSREKKERFSLILESASTNQTSMYLCASSLLAVNYNEQFFGPGTRLTVL.

The chain has TRBV7-2 and TRBJ2-7; 9 bases line up with TRBD1. The CDR3 consists of 17 residues. V shed 6 bases and J 6 bases; nucleotides not matched to a gene: 18. CDR1 SGHTA and CDR2 FQGNSA come from the germline V gene. The CDR3 loop is CASRRNPGTGIPLEQYF. DNA of the CDR3: TGTGCCAGCAGGCGGAACCCCGGGACAGGGATACCCCTCGAGCAGTACTTC. The entire variable domain, with the rest obtained from reference TRBV7-2 and TRBJ2-7, is as follows: GAGVSQSPSNKVTEKGKDVELRCDPISGHTALYWYRQSLGQGLEFLIYFQGNSAPDKSGLPSDRFSAERTGGSVSTLTIQRTQQEDSAVYLCASRRNPGTGIPLEQYFGPGTRLTVT.

For the CDR3, the DNA is TGTGCCAGCACCGAGCAGGGTTTGAACTATGGCTACACCTTC. The encoded protein is CASTEQGLNYGYTF. The gene calls are TRBV2 and TRBJ1-2; D may be TRBD1 (5 bases). Germline V CDR1 and CDR2: SNHLY, FYNNEI. The CDR3 totals 14 residues. Deletions cut 7 bases from V and 2 bases from J, with 14 bases between. Full variable domain (outside the CDR3, taken from reference TRBV2 and TRBJ1-2): EPEVTQTPSHQVTQMGQEVILRCVPISNHLYFYWYRQILGQKVEFLVSFYNNEISEKSEIFDDQFSVERPDGSNFTLKIRSTKLEDSAMYFCASTEQGLNYGYTFGSGTRLTVV.

The chain combines TRBV11-2 with TRBJ1-6; maybe TRBD1 (6 bases). CDR3 length equals 15 residues. Germline V CDR1 and CDR2: SGHAT, FQNNGV. Trimming removed 1 base at V and 9 bases at J, with 13 bases between. As DNA, the CDR3 is TGTGCCAGCAGCTTAGTGGGGGGGCTTAGTTCACCCCTCCACTTT. Translation gives CASSLVGGLSSPLHF. Complete variable domain (other parts from reference TRBV11-2 and TRBJ1-6): EAGVAQSPRYKIIEKRQSVAFWCNPISGHATLYWYQQILGQGPKLLIQFQNNGVVDDSQLPKDRFSAERLKGVDSTLKIQPAKLEDSAVYLCASSLVGGLSSPLHFGNGTRLTVT.

DNA of the CDR3: TGTGCCAGCAGCCCCGACAGGAGCTATGGCTACACCTTC. This translates into CASSPDRSYGYTF. The gene calls are TRBV7-9 and TRBJ1-2; D is possibly TRBD1 (6 bases). Germline lookup yields CDR1 SEHNR and CDR2 FQNEAQ (reference sequence). This CDR3 comprises 13 residues. V gave up 5 bases and J gave up 4 bases, with 11 bases separating them.

The rearrangement links TRBV28 to TRBJ1-6; TRBD1 matches at 10 bases. Losses at the gene ends were 6 bases for V and 7 bases for J; bases not matched to a gene: 12. The V gene's germline CDR1 is MDHEN and CDR2 SYDVKM. This CDR3 region has 17 residues. DNA of the CDR3: TGTGCCAGCAGCCTAACCGGGACAGGGGCAGGGAATTCACCCCTCCACTTT. This encodes CASSLTGTGAGNSPLHF.

V is TRBV28 and J is TRBJ2-7; D might be TRBD2 (6 bases). Trimming removed 4 bases from V and 6 bases from J, with 19 bases in between. Germline loops: CDR1 MDHEN, CDR2 SYDVKM. This CDR3 has 15 residues. The CDR3 loop is CASSSPLGRGLEQYF. DNA of the CDR3: TGTGCCAGCAGTTCCCCCCTGGGGCGGGGCCTCGAGCAGTACTTC.

The V gene is TRBV5-4, the J gene TRBJ1-1; D not certain. Germline lookup yields CDR1 SGHNT and CDR2 YYREEE (reference sequence). V was trimmed by 6 bases and J by 0 bases, leaving 9 bases between them. This CDR3 region has 13 residues. In DNA, the CDR3 is TGTGCCAGCAAGGAGGGATTGAACACTGAAGCTTTCTTT. Protein product: CASKEGLNTEAFF.

This clone has only one observation. V gene TRBV7-2 combines with J gene TRBJ2-1; 9 bases agree with TRBD2. Germline V lookup: CDR1 SGHTA, CDR2 FQGNSA. V lost 5 bases, J lost 3 bases, and 5 bases stayed unmatched. The CDR3 extends over 15 amino acids. DNA for the CDR3: TGTGCCAGCAGCCTGACTAGCGGCTACTACAATGAGCAGTTCTTC. This translates into CASSLTSGYYNEQFF.

CDR3 nucleotides: TGTGCCAGCAGCCGACAGGGGAGGAGAGAGACCCAGTACTTC. Translating it yields CASSRQGRRETQYF. The chain is built from TRBV7-9 and TRBJ2-5, with 8 bases lining up with TRBD1. CDR1 and CDR2 (germline): SEHNR, FQNEAQ (reference sequence). The CDR3 has 14 amino acids. V was clipped by 5 bases and J by 4 bases; unmatched bases: 6. Variable domain in full (rest from reference TRBV7-9 and TRBJ2-5): DTGVSQNPRHKITKRGQNVTFRCDPISEHNRLYWYRQTLGQGPEFLTYFQNEAQLEKSRLLSDRFSAERPKGSFSTLEIQRTEQGDSAMYLCASSRQGRRETQYFGPGTRLLVL.

This clone came up a few times. The V gene is TRBV5-1, the J gene TRBJ1-3; maybe TRBD1 (6 bases). CDR1 and CDR2 from the germline V gene are SGHRS and YFSETQ. CDR3 length: 15 residues. Deletions cut 0 bases from V and 3 bases from J, with 10 bases between. The chain's CDR3 is CASSLGPGVGNTIYF. The DNA for the CDR3 is TGCGCCAGCAGCTTGGGTCCAGGGGTTGGAAACACCATATATTTT.

The V and J genes are TRBV5-1 and TRBJ2-5; unclear D gene. The CDR3 is made up of 13 amino acids. Germline assignment: CDR1 SGHRS and CDR2 YFSETQ. The germline V and J ends were trimmed by 7 bases and 4 bases, with 14 bases remaining between them. CDR3 loop: CASSAGSVETQYF. The CDR3 DNA is TGCGCCAGCTCCGCAGGATCGGTAGAGACCCAGTACTTC. Based on the CDR3 plus reference TRBV5-1 and TRBJ2-5, the full variable domain is KAGVTQTPRYLIKTRGQQVTLSCSPISGHRSVSWYQQTPGQGLQFLFEYFSETQRNKGNFPGRFSGRQFSNSRSEMNVSTLELGDSALYLCASSAGSVETQYFGPGTRLLVL.